Listed below are T cell receptor beta chains from one sample, sequenced in a study of neoadjuvant anti-PD-1 for oral cavity cancer. Clones were sequenced by immunoSEQ multiplex PCR, and TCRdb holds only the in-frame ones, with some missing. This table holds around 16,000 clones, 69% found once. The source material was PBMCs, sampled before nivolumab (anti-PD-1) treatment. Receptor source: a person between 35 and 79 years old with oral cavity squamous cell carcinoma. Each CDR3 is given with its conserved first and last residue. Fields, in order: D gene, V gene, J gene, clone size, CDR3 length, CDR3 DNA, CDR3 protein. A D gene is named only where the DNA matches it firmly. Rows may omit the clone size; those that give it use once, few, many or a size class.

D gene: TRBD2; V gene: TRBV4-2; J gene: TRBJ2-1; clone size: NA; CDR3 length: 16; CDR3 DNA: TGTGCCAGCAGCCAAGAAGGACTAGCGGGGTACAATGAGCAGTTCTTC; CDR3 protein: CASSQEGLAGYNEQFF
D gene: NA; V gene: TRBV19; J gene: TRBJ1-1; clone size: NA; CDR3 length: 15; CDR3 DNA: TGTGCCAGTACCACCGTGGGGGCGGGGGACACTGAAGCTTTCTTT; CDR3 protein: CASTTVGAGDTEAFF
D gene: NA; V gene: TRBV11-2; J gene: TRBJ2-7; clone size: NA; CDR3 length: 14; CDR3 DNA: TGTGCCAGCAGCTTAGGGACGTCCGCCTACGAGCAGTACTTC; CDR3 protein: CASSLGTSAYEQYF
D gene: TRBD1; V gene: TRBV6-5; J gene: TRBJ1-3; clone size: NA; CDR3 length: 14; CDR3 DNA: TGTGCCAGCAGTTTTCCGGGACAGGGTGACACCATATATTTT; CDR3 protein: CASSFPGQGDTIYF
D gene: TRBD2; V gene: TRBV25-1; J gene: TRBJ2-7; clone size: NA; CDR3 length: 16; CDR3 DNA: TGTGCCAGCAGTCCCCCCGGGACTAGCGGGACCAAGGAGCAGTACTTC; CDR3 protein: CASSPPGTSGTKEQYF
D gene: TRBD1; V gene: TRBV7-2; J gene: TRBJ1-1; clone size: few; CDR3 length: 14; CDR3 DNA: TGTGCCAGCAGCTTCAAGACAGGGTTCACTGAAGCTTTCTTT; CDR3 protein: CASSFKTGFTEAFF
D gene: TRBD1; V gene: TRBV27; J gene: TRBJ2-1; clone size: NA; CDR3 length: 15; CDR3 DNA: TGTGCCAGCAGTTCCGGGACAGGCCCCCACAATGAGCAGTTCTTC; CDR3 protein: CASSSGTGPHNEQFF
D gene: TRBD1; V gene: TRBV11-2; J gene: TRBJ1-1; clone size: once; CDR3 length: 14; CDR3 DNA: TGTGCCAGCAGCCTAGGACAGGCGAACACTGAAGCTTTCTTT; CDR3 protein: CASSLGQANTEAFF
D gene: NA; V gene: TRBV30; J gene: TRBJ1-2; clone size: NA; CDR3 length: 12; CDR3 DNA: TGTGCCTGGGAGCAGGGGATATATGGCTACACCTTC; CDR3 protein: CAWEQGIYGYTF
D gene: TRBD2; V gene: TRBV27; J gene: TRBJ2-7; clone size: NA; CDR3 length: 15; CDR3 DNA: TGTGCCAGCAGTTCCGCCGGGACTAGCGGCTACGAGCAGTACTTC; CDR3 protein: CASSSAGTSGYEQYF
D gene: NA; V gene: TRBV30; J gene: TRBJ1-5; clone size: NA; CDR3 length: 15; CDR3 DNA: TGTGCCTGGAGCCCCCCAGGGAGGAGCAATCAGCCCCAGCATTTT; CDR3 protein: CAWSPPGRSNQPQHF
D gene: NA; V gene: TRBV7-9; J gene: TRBJ2-5; clone size: NA; CDR3 length: 11; CDR3 DNA: TGTGCCAGCAGCTCGCGAGTGACCCAGTACTTC; CDR3 protein: CASSSRVTQYF
D gene: NA; V gene: TRBV28; J gene: TRBJ2-7; clone size: NA; CDR3 length: 14; CDR3 DNA: TGTGCCAGCAGCCTCACTACCCGCGGCTACGAGCAGTACTTC; CDR3 protein: CASSLTTRGYEQYF
D gene: NA; V gene: TRBV10-3; J gene: TRBJ1-3; clone size: NA; CDR3 length: 13; CDR3 DNA: TGTGCCATCAGGGACAGTTCTGGAAACACCATATATTTT; CDR3 protein: CAIRDSSGNTIYF
D gene: TRBD2; V gene: TRBV13; J gene: TRBJ2-2; clone size: once; CDR3 length: 16; CDR3 DNA: TGTGCCAGCAGGGGGACTAGCGGGGGTAACACCGGGGAGCTGTTTTTT; CDR3 protein: CASRGTSGGNTGELFF
D gene: TRBD2; V gene: TRBV28; J gene: TRBJ2-3; clone size: NA; CDR3 length: 15; CDR3 DNA: TGTGCCAGCAGCACGAGGACTAGAAGCTCGGATACGCAGTATTTT; CDR3 protein: CASSTRTRSSDTQYF